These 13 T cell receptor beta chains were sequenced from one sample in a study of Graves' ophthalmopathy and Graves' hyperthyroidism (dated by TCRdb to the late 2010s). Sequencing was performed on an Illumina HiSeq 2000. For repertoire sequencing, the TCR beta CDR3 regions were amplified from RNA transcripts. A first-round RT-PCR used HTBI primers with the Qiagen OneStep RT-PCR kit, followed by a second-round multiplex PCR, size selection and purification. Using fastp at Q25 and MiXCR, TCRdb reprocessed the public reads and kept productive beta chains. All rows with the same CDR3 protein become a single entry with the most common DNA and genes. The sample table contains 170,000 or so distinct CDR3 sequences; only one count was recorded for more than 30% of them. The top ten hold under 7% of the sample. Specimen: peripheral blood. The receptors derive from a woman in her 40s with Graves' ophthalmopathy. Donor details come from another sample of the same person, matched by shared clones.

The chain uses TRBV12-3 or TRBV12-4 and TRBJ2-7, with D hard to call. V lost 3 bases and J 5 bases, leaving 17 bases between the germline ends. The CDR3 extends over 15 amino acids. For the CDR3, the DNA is TGTGCCAGCAGTTTTTTAACGGCCTACACCCACGAGCAGTACTTC. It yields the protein CASSFLTAYTHEQYF.

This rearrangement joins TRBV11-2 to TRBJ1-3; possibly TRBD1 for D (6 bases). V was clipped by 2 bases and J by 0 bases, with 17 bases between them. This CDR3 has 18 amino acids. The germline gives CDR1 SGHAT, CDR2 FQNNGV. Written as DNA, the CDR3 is TGTGCCAGCAGCTTATCAGGGGTTGTGCAATTCTCTGGAAACACCATATATTTT. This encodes CASSLSGVVQFSGNTIYF. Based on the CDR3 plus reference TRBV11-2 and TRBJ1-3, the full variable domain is EAGVAQSPRYKIIEKRQSVAFWCNPISGHATLYWYQQILGQGPKLLIQFQNNGVVDDSQLPKDRFSAERLKGVDSTLKIQPAKLEDSAVYLCASSLSGVVQFSGNTIYFGEGSWLTVV.

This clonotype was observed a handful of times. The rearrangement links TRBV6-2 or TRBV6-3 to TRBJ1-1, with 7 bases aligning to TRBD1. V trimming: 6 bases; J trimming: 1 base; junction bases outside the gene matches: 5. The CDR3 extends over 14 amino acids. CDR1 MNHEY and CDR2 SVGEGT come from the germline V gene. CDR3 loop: CASRRGQTNTEAFF. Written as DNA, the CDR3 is TGTGCCAGCAGGAGGGGACAGACGAACACTGAAGCTTTCTTT.

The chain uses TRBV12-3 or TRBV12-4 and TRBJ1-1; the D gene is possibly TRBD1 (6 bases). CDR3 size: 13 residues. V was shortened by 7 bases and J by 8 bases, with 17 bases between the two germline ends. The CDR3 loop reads CASNGIQGEEAFF. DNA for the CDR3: TGTGCCAGCAATGGGATACAGGGAGAGGAAGCTTTCTTT.

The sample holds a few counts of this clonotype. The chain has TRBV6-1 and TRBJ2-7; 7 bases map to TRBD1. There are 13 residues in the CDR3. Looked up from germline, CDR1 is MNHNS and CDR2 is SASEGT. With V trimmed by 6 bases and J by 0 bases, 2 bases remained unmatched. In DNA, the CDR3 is TGTGCCAGCAGGGACAGGCGCTCCTACGAGCAGTACTTC. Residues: CASRDRRSYEQYF.

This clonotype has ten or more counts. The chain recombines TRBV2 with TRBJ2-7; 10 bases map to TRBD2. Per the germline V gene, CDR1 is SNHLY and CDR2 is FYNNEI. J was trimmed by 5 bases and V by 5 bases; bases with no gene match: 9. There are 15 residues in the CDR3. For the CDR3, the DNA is TGTGCCAGCAGTCAACTGAGCGGGGGGGCCCACGAGCAGTACTTC. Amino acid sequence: CASSQLSGGAHEQYF.

The chain's CDR3 is CSASAIGGTYEQYF. For the CDR3, the DNA is TGCAGTGCTAGTGCGATCGGGGGTACCTACGAGCAGTACTTC. This rearrangement joins TRBV20-1 to TRBJ2-7, with a weak D call TRBD2 (6 bases). Trimming stripped 3 bases from V and 2 bases from J, with 14 bases between. The CDR3 is made up of 14 amino acids. Germline assignment: CDR1 DFQATT and CDR2 SNEGSKA (reference sequence).

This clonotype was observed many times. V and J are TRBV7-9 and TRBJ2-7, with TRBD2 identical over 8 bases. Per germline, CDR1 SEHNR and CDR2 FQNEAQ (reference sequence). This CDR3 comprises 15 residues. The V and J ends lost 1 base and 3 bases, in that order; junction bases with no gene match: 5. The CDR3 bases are TGTGCCAGCAGCTTAGTGGTAGCGGGGAGCTACGAGCAGTACTTC. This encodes CASSLVVAGSYEQYF.

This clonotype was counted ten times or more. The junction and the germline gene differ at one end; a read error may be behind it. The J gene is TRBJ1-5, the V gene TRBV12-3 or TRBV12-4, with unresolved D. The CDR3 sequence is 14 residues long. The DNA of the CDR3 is TGTGCCAGCAGCCAATACTCGGGGAATCAGCCCCGGCATTTT. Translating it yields CASSQYSGNQPRHF.

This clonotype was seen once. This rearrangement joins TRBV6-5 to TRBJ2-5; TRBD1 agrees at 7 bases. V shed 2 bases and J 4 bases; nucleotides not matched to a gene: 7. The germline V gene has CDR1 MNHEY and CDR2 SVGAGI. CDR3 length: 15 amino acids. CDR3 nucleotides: TGTGCCAGCAGTTACGGCAGGACAGGTACAGAGACCCAGTACTTC. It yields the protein CASSYGRTGTETQYF.

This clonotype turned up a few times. DNA for the CDR3: TGCAGCGTCGACTCACTAGCGGGAGGGACCTACGAGCAGTACTTC. It encodes CSVDSLAGGTYEQYF. V usage is TRBV29-1 and J usage is TRBJ2-7; 13 bases agree with TRBD2. Germline V gene lookup returns CDR1 SQVTM and CDR2 ANQGSEA. The CDR3 is 15 residues long. Trimming cost V 6 bases and J 2 bases; bases outside gene matches: 7.

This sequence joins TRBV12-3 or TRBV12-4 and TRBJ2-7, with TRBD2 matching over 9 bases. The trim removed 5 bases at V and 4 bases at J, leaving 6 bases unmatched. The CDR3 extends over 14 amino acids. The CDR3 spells CASSKAGGTYEQYF. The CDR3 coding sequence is TGTGCCAGCAGTAAAGCGGGAGGAACTTACGAGCAGTACTTC.

The CDR3 reads CASSPDGTGPNSPLHF. In nucleotides, the CDR3 is TGCGCCAGCAGCCCCGACGGGACAGGGCCAAATTCACCCCTCCACTTT. The gene calls are TRBV4-3 and TRBJ1-6; TRBD1 agrees at 9 bases. V shed 4 bases, J shed 7 bases, and the junction held 8 bases outside the gene matches. Germline CDR1 LGHNA, CDR2 YSLEER. CDR3 size: 16 residues.